The T cell receptor beta chain under discussion was sequenced for a study of blood T cell repertoires in COVID-19. Looking at the study overall: There were acute and convalescent COVID-19 samples, and they came from the United States, Italy and Spain. T cells, B-cell-depleted T cells, or PBMCs provided the cDNA or gDNA that served as material.

Authors' analysis steps: Estimation of nucleated cell counts was performed using reference gene primer amplification. Some clones are missing from TCRdb's copy, which holds only in-frame ones; the method was immunoSEQ multiplex PCR. V, J and clone size are those of that table, while D and trimming were read from the DNA. This table has fewer than 250,000 clones, around 89% appearing once. V dropped 6 bases and J dropped 9; count of bases not matched to a gene: 5. CDR3 length: 14 residues. Per the germline V gene, CDR1 is KGHSH and CDR2 is LQKENI. This sequence joins TRBV18 and TRBJ1-6; 10 bases map to TRBD1. Material for sequencing was peripheral blood. This clonotype originated in an older man with acute or convalescent COVID-19. CDR3 DNA sequence: TGTGCCAGCTCGCTCGACAGGGGGCGTTCACCCCTCCACTTT. As protein: CASSLDRGRSPLHF.